This passage covers 32 T cell receptor beta chains from one sample sequenced in a study of a mutant IDH1 vaccine in newly diagnosed glioma. Time point in this sample: week 5, during vaccination. The study gave 300 ug of mutant IDH1 20-mer peptide per vaccine dose, with topical imiquimod. The table came from immunoSEQ multiplex PCR; TCRdb's copy has only in-frame clones and leaves some out. The sample comprises over 50,000 clones, more than 80% of which are singletons, and approximately 4.2% rests with the top ten. The antigens for these receptors are not known. The starting material was PBMCs, obtained from a glioma patient whose treatment included an IDH1 peptide vaccine. The origin of the receptors is a woman aged 40 to 50 with glioma.

The rearrangement links TRBV5-1 to TRBJ1-2; 8 bases align to TRBD1. Per the germline V gene, CDR1 is SGHRS and CDR2 is YFSETQ. V was clipped by 2 bases and J by 8 bases; unmatched bases: 5. This CDR3 comprises 13 residues. The CDR3, as DNA: TGCGCCAGCAGCTTAACAGGGGGACAGGGCTACACCTTC. Translated, it gives CASSLTGGQGYTF.

The chain has TRBV25-1 and TRBJ2-7; 10 bases map to TRBD2. There are 16 residues in the CDR3. CDR1 and CDR2 from the germline V gene are MGHDK and SYGVNS. V lost 1 base and J lost 0; bases outside the gene matches: 3. In DNA, the CDR3 is TGTGCCAGCAGTGAATGGGCTAGCGGGGGCTCCTACGAGCAGTACTTC. Encoded protein: CASSEWASGGSYEQYF.

The chain uses TRBV4-3 and TRBJ1-2, with D possibly TRBD1 on 5 matching bases. The V gene's germline CDR1 is LGHNA and CDR2 YSLEER. The V gene lost 1 base and the J gene lost 3 bases, with 9 bases spanning the gap. The length of the CDR3 is 14 residues. CDR3 sequence reads: CASSQGEGHYGYTF. CDR3 nucleotides: TGCGCCAGCAGCCAAGGGGAGGGGCACTATGGCTACACCTTC.

CDR3 bases: TGTGCCAGCAGCCCTGTCGAGGGGAAATCTGGAAACACCATATATTTT. Translated: CASSPVEGKSGNTIYF. The V gene is TRBV7-9, the J gene TRBJ1-3, with a tentative D call TRBD1 (5 bases). The CDR3 contains 16 residues. The V gene lost 5 bases and the J gene lost 1 base, with 15 bases spanning the gap. Germline V gene lookup returns CDR1 SEHNR and CDR2 FQNEAQ (reference sequence).

The J gene is TRBJ1-2, the V gene TRBV4-1, with 12 bases fitting TRBD1. Trimming removed 5 bases from V and 8 bases from J; junction bases left unmatched: 18. CDR1 is MGHRA and CDR2 is YSYEKL in the germline V gene. This CDR3 comprises 18 residues. The DNA for the CDR3 is TGCGCCAGCAGCGCCAGGAGGGACAGGGGGCAGCATTATATGGGCTACACCTTC. Amino acid sequence: CASSARRDRGQHYMGYTF.

This chain connects TRBV13 to TRBJ1-5; the D is unclear. This CDR3 region has 13 residues. The V gene's germline CDR1 is PRHDT and CDR2 FYEKMQ (reference sequence). V dropped 0 bases and J dropped 7 bases, with 7 bases sitting between them. The CDR3, as DNA: TGTGCCAGCAGCTTAGGGAATTCGCAGCCCCAGCATTTT. Translated, it gives CASSLGNSQPQHF.

J is TRBJ1-1 and V is TRBV28; TRBD1 agrees at 7 bases. In germline, CDR1 is MDHEN, CDR2 SYDVKM. The CDR3 covers 14 residues. The junction had 9 bases not matched to a gene; V was cut back by 5 bases and J by 6 bases. The CDR3 region is CASSPPQGISEAFF. The CDR3 DNA follows: TGTGCCAGCAGTCCCCCACAGGGGATCTCTGAAGCTTTCTTT.

The genes are TRBV4-1 and TRBJ2-7; 8 positions agree with TRBD1. The CDR3 covers 15 residues. Germline V CDR1 and CDR2: MGHRA, YSYEKL. The junction had 6 bases not matched to a gene; V was cut back by 4 bases and J by 1 base. In nucleotides, the CDR3 is TGCGCCAGCAGCCTTCGGGACAGGACATCCTACGAGCAGTACTTC. Translated: CASSLRDRTSYEQYF.

The chain uses TRBV29-1 and TRBJ1-5; D call uncertain. V lost 4 bases to trimming and J lost 2 bases, with 6 bases between them. From germline, CDR1 is SQVTM and CDR2 ANQGSEA. The CDR3 has 12 amino acids. This CDR3 reads CSVGGGNQPQHF. Written as DNA, the CDR3 is TGCAGCGTTGGGGGAGGCAATCAGCCCCAGCATTTT.

The chain recombines TRBV4-1 with TRBJ1-3; the D is unclear. Germline assignment: CDR1 MGHRA and CDR2 YSYEKL. The CDR3 extends over 15 amino acids. V was pared by 3 bases and J by 0 bases, with 9 bases between. The CDR3 nucleotides are TGCGCCAGCAGCCAGGCTCCGCTCTCTGGAAACACCATATATTTT. It is translated as CASSQAPLSGNTIYF.

The CDR3 sequence: CASRRGGTYEQYF. In nucleotides, the CDR3 is TGTGCCAGCCGTAGGGGGGGGACCTACGAGCAGTACTTC. This chain uses TRBV28 with TRBJ2-7, with D tentatively TRBD2 (7 bases). Germline lookup yields CDR1 MDHEN and CDR2 SYDVKM. The CDR3 sequence is 13 residues long. V was shortened by 8 bases and J by 2 bases, with 13 bases between the two germline ends.

V gene TRBV4-1 combines with J gene TRBJ2-7; TRBD2 matches 7 bases. The CDR3 runs 17 residues. CDR1 is MGHRA and CDR2 is YSYEKL in the germline V gene. Unmatched junction bases numbered 13, after V lost 1 base and J lost 4 bases. The CDR3 here is CASSQGGRGRRSYEQYF. Written as DNA, the CDR3 is TGCGCCAGCAGCCAAGGTGGGAGGGGCCGCCGGTCTTACGAGCAGTACTTC.

The chain uses TRBV5-1 and TRBJ2-2, with a weak D call TRBD1 (5 bases). V dropped 1 base and J dropped 2 bases, with 6 bases sitting between them. This CDR3 is built from 14 residues. CDR1 is SGHRS and CDR2 is YFSETQ in the germline V gene. The CDR3 bases are TGCGCCAGCAGCTTGAGGGGAAACACCGGGGAGCTGTTTTTT. Amino acid sequence: CASSLRGNTGELFF. The complete variable domain, with remaining parts taken from reference TRBV5-1 and TRBJ2-2, reads KAGVTQTPRYLIKTRGQQVTLSCSPISGHRSVSWYQQTPGQGLQFLFEYFSETQRNKGNFPGRFSGRQFSNSRSEMNVSTLELGDSALYLCASSLRGNTGELFFGEGSRLTVL.

The gene calls are TRBV15 and TRBJ2-3, with 8 bases aligning to TRBD2. Losses at the gene ends were 3 bases for V and 3 bases for J; bases not matched to a gene: 8. The CDR3 spans 16 residues. CDR1 is LNHNV, CDR2 YYDKDF, per germline (reference sequence). CDR3 loop: CATSRSLAGKTDTQYF. CDR3 bases: TGTGCCACCAGCAGGTCATTAGCGGGGAAAACAGATACGCAGTATTTT. The variable domain in full, completed from reference TRBV15 and TRBJ2-3, reads DAMVIQNPRYQVTQFGKPVTLSCSQTLNHNVMYWYQQKSSQAPKLLFHYYDKDFNNEADTPDNFQSRRPNTSFCFLDIRSPGLGDTAMYLCATSRSLAGKTDTQYFGPGTRLTVL.

The rearrangement uses TRBV10-3 and TRBJ2-7; 16 bases fit TRBD2. The V gene's germline CDR1 is ENHRY and CDR2 SYGVKD. The CDR3 is made up of 18 amino acids. V dropped 0 bases and J dropped 5; count of bases not matched to a gene: 7. CDR3 residues: CAISESGTSGGASHEQYF. CDR3 sequence (DNA): TGTGCCATCAGTGAGTCGGGGACTAGCGGGGGGGCTTCCCACGAGCAGTACTTC.

CDR3 region: CASSLGGKSDTQYF. The CDR3 DNA reads TGTGCCAGCAGCCTAGGGGGGAAATCAGATACGCAGTATTTT. This chain uses TRBV7-6 with TRBJ2-3; perhaps D is TRBD1 or TRBD2 (6 bases each). Trimming left V 5 bases short and J 4 bases short, with 13 bases between. Germline loops: CDR1 SGHVS, CDR2 FNYEAQ. The CDR3 contains 14 residues.

The gene calls are TRBV7-2 and TRBJ1-4; D is uncertain. The CDR3 extends over 14 amino acids. The germline gives CDR1 SGHTA, CDR2 FQGNSA. The V end was cut by 5 bases, the J end by 8 bases, with 15 bases between. The CDR3 loop reads CASSRGQFEEKLFF. The CDR3 DNA reads TGTGCCAGCAGCCGCGGGCAGTTCGAAGAAAAACTGTTTTTT.

The chain is built from TRBV5-1 and TRBJ2-7; perhaps TRBD2 as D (5 bases). The germline V gene encodes CDR1 SGHRS and CDR2 YFSETQ. Trimming pared 8 bases from V and 3 bases from J, leaving 12 bases between. The CDR3 runs 12 residues. The CDR3 protein is CASWRTLYEQYF. Written as DNA, the CDR3 is TGCGCCAGTTGGAGGACCCTCTACGAGCAGTACTTC.

CDR3 coding DNA: TGCGCCAGCAGCCTAACCGGGACTAGCGGGGGGGAGCAGTACTTC. Its translation is CASSLTGTSGGEQYF. The chain employs TRBV4-3 and TRBJ2-7, with 15 positions matching TRBD2. CDR3 size: 15 residues. CDR1 is LGHNA, CDR2 YSLEER, per germline. V dropped 4 bases and J dropped 7; count of bases not matched to a gene: 5.

This chain connects TRBV9 to TRBJ2-2; TRBD2 matches 10 bases. V was pared by 0 bases and J by 4 bases, with 3 bases of the junction left unmatched. Per the germline V gene, CDR1 is SGDLS and CDR2 is YYNGEE. There are 16 residues in the CDR3. CDR3 DNA sequence: TGTGCCAGCAGCGTAGATAGCGGGGGGCCCACCGGGGAGCTGTTTTTT. Its translation is CASSVDSGGPTGELFF.

V gene TRBV4-3 combines with J gene TRBJ1-6; D not certain. Germline V CDR1 and CDR2: LGHNA, YSLEER. This CDR3 has 15 amino acids. Trimming stripped 0 bases from V and 0 bases from J, with 3 bases between. Here the CDR3 reads CASSQDISYNSPLHF. The CDR3 DNA reads TGCGCCAGCAGCCAAGACATCTCCTATAATTCACCCCTCCACTTT.

The rearrangement uses TRBV15 and TRBJ2-1, with TRBD1 matching over 9 bases. CDR1 is LNHNV, CDR2 YYDKDF, per germline (reference sequence). J gave up 0 bases and V 0 bases, and 12 bases lay outside the gene matches. This CDR3 comprises 20 residues. The CDR3 is CATSRELGTGPPRSYNEQFF. The CDR3 DNA sequence: TGTGCCACCAGCAGAGAGTTGGGGACAGGGCCCCCTCGCTCCTACAATGAGCAGTTCTTC.

The gene calls are TRBV19 and TRBJ1-1; weak D call: TRBD1 (6 bases). Deletions cut 6 bases from V and 5 bases from J, with 16 bases between. Germline CDR1 and CDR2: LNHDA and SQIVND (reference sequence). The CDR3 has 14 residues. CDR3 sequence (DNA): TGTGCCAGTAGGAAACAGGGAGAACGGACTGAAGCTTTCTTT. Residues: CASRKQGERTEAFF.

The rearrangement joins TRBV7-9 to TRBJ2-1, with TRBD2 matching over 7 bases. CDR3 length: 19 amino acids. Germline V gene lookup returns CDR1 SEHNR and CDR2 FQNEAQ (reference sequence). V shed 4 bases and J 0 bases; nucleotides not matched to a gene: 15. Here the CDR3 reads CASSSNSGGRGRSYNEQFF. The CDR3 bases are TGTGCCAGCAGCTCTAACTCTGGAGGGAGGGGTCGCTCCTACAATGAGCAGTTCTTC. The variable domain in full, with the rest retrieved from reference TRBV7-9 and TRBJ2-1, is DTGVSQNPRHKITKRGQNVTFRCDPISEHNRLYWYRQTLGQGPEFLTYFQNEAQLEKSRLLSDRFSAERPKGSFSTLEIQRTEQGDSAMYLCASSSNSGGRGRSYNEQFFGPGTRLTVL.

The V gene is TRBV7-2, the J gene TRBJ2-5; D not resolved. CDR3 length: 14 amino acids. Germline assignment: CDR1 SGHTA and CDR2 FQGNSA. The V end lost 0 bases, the J end lost 4 bases, and 9 bases lay between the germline ends. This CDR3 reads CASSLASNAETQYF. DNA for the CDR3: TGTGCCAGCAGCTTAGCGTCCAACGCAGAGACCCAGTACTTC.

The gene calls are TRBV7-6 and TRBJ2-2, with D unclear. Deletions cut 1 base from V and 3 bases from J, with 15 bases between. Germline CDR1 reads SGHVS; CDR2 reads FNYEAQ. This CDR3 spans 17 amino acids. The CDR3 reads CASSLVGGRTYTGELFF. The CDR3 DNA follows: TGTGCCAGCAGCTTAGTTGGTGGCAGGACCTACACCGGGGAGCTGTTTTTT.

The rearrangement uses TRBV10-1 and TRBJ2-7; perhaps TRBD1 as D (5 bases). The CDR3 length is 12 residues. Germline values: CDR1 WNHNN, CDR2 SYGVQD (reference sequence). With 3 bases removed from V and 5 bases from J, the gap between germline ends came to 8 bases. CDR3 sequence: CASSDQGNEQYF. CDR3 sequence (DNA): TGCGCCAGCAGTGACCAGGGAAACGAGCAGTACTTC.

The rearrangement uses TRBV10-1 and TRBJ2-1; 12 bases are a match to TRBD2. The junction had 9 bases not matched to a gene; V was cut back by 4 bases and J by 5 bases. Germline CDR1 and CDR2: WNHNN and SYGVQD (reference sequence). The CDR3 loop spans 17 amino acids. DNA of the CDR3: TGCGCCAGCAGTGGACTAGCGGGGGCCTTCTCACACAATGAGCAGTTCTTC. Translation: CASSGLAGAFSHNEQFF.

The chain links TRBV30 to TRBJ1-2; D may be TRBD1 (5 bases). The CDR3 loop spans 10 amino acids. Trimming shortened V by 5 bases and J by 6 bases, and 7 bases separated the two germline ends. The germline CDR1 and CDR2 sequences are GTSNPN and SVGIG (reference sequence). CDR3 bases: TGTGCCTGGGAAGGGGATGGCTACACCTTC. It encodes CAWEGDGYTF.

DNA of the CDR3: TGCGCCAGCAGCTTGTCCGGGTCCAGCTCCTACGAGCAGTACTTC. It translates to CASSLSGSSSYEQYF. This chain links TRBV5-1 with TRBJ2-7; D ambiguous. This CDR3 is built from 15 residues. V dropped 1 base and J dropped 0 bases, with 11 bases sitting between them. CDR1 is SGHRS and CDR2 is YFSETQ in the germline V gene.

The rearrangement uses TRBV6-5 and TRBJ2-3; D call uncertain. Germline CDR1 MNHEY, CDR2 SVGAGI. The V end lost 7 bases, the J end lost 1 base, and 12 bases lay between the germline ends. The CDR3 runs 14 residues. The CDR3 here is CASTASSGTDTQYF. The CDR3, as DNA: TGTGCCAGCACCGCTTCCAGCGGCACAGATACGCAGTATTTT.

The chain couples TRBV4-2 to TRBJ2-3, with D unresolved. CDR1 LGHNA and CDR2 YNFKEQ come from the germline V gene. V lost 0 bases and J 4 bases, leaving 5 bases between the germline ends. CDR3 length: 13 amino acids. This chain's CDR3 is CASSQESSDTQYF. DNA of the CDR3: TGTGCCAGCAGCCAAGAAAGCTCAGATACGCAGTATTTT.